This T cell receptor beta chain derives from a study of T cell repertoires in cytomegalovirus infection. Study background: Public TCR beta signature analysis indicated the presence of both CMV infection and matching HLA type. Study-level findings and limits: Dominating the ex vivo response were TCR beta clonotypes that were CMV-specific and HLA-C-restricted. CMV carriers with the relevant HLA were identified by cumulative public TCR beta family frequency.

TCRdb independently ran MiXCR on the reads; one entry per CDR3 protein. In the table there are tens of thousands of distinct CDR3 sequences, 20% to 25% of which are singletons. CDR1 SGHKS and CDR2 YYEKEE come from the germline V gene (reference sequence). This CDR3 spans 14 amino acids. The ends were cut back, 4 bases at V and 0 bases at J, with 10 bases in the middle. The table lists this clonotype with many counts. The antigen is not known. The source is a human donor in good health (CMV status not recorded). Some clones in this sample may be carry-over from other donors' samples. Input material: PBMCs, sequenced either directly or after in vitro stimulation (not recorded which). The rearrangement links TRBV5-5 to TRBJ2-5; D remains ambiguous. Here the CDR3 DNA reads TGTGCCAGCAGCCGTCCGGCGGACCAAGAGACCCAGTACTTC. As protein: CASSRPADQETQYF.